This T cell receptor beta chain was observed in a study of T cell responses to AZD1222 COVID-19 vaccine. Whole-study findings and limits: After the peak T cell response, and only then, were repertoires sampled. Spike as a whole was targeted by vaccine-associated CD4 TCRs, dominant at 160-218 and 743-854.

The CDR3 contains 12 residues. Unmatched junction bases numbered 4, after V lost 7 bases and J lost 3 bases. Looked up from germline, CDR1 is SQVTM and CDR2 is ANQGSEA. The sample holds one count of this clone. Its antigen is not known. Generated by immunoSEQ multiplex PCR, the TCRdb table keeps only in-frame clones and is missing some. The data contain 110,000 or so clones, 82% of them singletons. The rearrangement uses TRBV29-1 and TRBJ1-2, with TRBD1 matching 8 bases. The receptor was isolated from an adult in good health. The sample consisted of peripheral blood, taken on day 0 of AZD1222 vaccination. In nucleotides, the CDR3 is TGCAGCGCTATGGGACAGGACTATGGCTACACCTTC. Its protein product is CSAMGQDYGYTF. Complete variable domain (other parts from reference TRBV29-1 and TRBJ1-2): SAVISQKPSRDICQRGTSLTIQCQVDSQVTMMFWYRQQPGQSLTLIATANQGSEATYESGFVIDKFPISRPNLTFSTLTVSNMSPEDSSIYLCSAMGQDYGYTFGSGTRLTVV.